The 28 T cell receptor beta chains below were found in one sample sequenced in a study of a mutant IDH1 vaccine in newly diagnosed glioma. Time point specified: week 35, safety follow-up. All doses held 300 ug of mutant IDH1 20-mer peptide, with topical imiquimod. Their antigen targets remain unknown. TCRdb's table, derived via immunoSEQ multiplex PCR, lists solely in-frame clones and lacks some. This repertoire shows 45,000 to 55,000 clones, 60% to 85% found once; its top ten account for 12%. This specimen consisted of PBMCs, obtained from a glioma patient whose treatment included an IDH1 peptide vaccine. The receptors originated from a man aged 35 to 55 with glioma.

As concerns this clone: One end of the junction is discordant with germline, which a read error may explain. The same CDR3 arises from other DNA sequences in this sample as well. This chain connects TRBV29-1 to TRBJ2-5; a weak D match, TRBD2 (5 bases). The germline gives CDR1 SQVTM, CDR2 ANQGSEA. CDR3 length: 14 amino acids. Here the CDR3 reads CSVGNPGVEETQYF. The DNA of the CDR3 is TGCAGCGTTGGCAATCCCGGGGTCGAAGAGACTCAGTACTTC.

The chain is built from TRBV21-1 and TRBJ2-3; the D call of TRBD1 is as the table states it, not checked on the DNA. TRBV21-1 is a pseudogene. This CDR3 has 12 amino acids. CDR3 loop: CASSGHTDTQYF. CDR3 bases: TGTGCCAGCAGCGGACACACAGATACGCAGTATTTT.

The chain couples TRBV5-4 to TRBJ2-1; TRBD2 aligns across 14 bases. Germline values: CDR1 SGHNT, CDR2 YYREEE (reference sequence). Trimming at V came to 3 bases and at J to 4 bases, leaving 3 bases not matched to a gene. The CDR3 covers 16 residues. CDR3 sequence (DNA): TGTGCCAGCAGCTCCTGGACTAGCGGGAGGTACAATGAGCAGTTCTTC. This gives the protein CASSSWTSGRYNEQFF. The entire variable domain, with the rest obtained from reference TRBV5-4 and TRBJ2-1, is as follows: ETGVTQSPTHLIKTRGQQVTLRCSSQSGHNTVSWYQQALGQGPQFIFQYYREEENGRGNFPPRFSGLQFPNYSSELNVNALELDDSALYLCASSSWTSGRYNEQFFGPGTRLTVL.

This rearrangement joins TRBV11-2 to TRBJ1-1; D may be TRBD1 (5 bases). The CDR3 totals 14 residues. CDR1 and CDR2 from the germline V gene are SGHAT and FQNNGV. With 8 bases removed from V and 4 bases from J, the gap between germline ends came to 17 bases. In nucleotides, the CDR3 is TGTGCCAGCCTCCACAGTGTCGGGGGCACTGAAGCTTTCTTT. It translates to CASLHSVGGTEAFF.

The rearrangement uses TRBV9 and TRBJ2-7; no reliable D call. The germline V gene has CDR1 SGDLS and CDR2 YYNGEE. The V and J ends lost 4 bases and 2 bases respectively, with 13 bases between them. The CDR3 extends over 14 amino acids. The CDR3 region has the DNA TGTGCCAGCAGCCCGCGTTTCGAGACCTACGAGCAGTACTTC. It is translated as CASSPRFETYEQYF.

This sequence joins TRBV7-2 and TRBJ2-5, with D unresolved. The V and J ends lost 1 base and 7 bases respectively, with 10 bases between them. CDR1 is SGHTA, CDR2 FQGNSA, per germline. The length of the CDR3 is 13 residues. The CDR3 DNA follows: TGTGCCAGCAGCTTAGAGGTACCCTTGACCCAGTACTTC. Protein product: CASSLEVPLTQYF.

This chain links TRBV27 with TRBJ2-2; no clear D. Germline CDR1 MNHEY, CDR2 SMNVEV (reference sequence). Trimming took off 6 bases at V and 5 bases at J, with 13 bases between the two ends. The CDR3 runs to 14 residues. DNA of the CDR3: TGTGCCAGCAGAAGAGAATTGGAGACCGGGGAGCTGTTTTTT. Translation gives CASRRELETGELFF.

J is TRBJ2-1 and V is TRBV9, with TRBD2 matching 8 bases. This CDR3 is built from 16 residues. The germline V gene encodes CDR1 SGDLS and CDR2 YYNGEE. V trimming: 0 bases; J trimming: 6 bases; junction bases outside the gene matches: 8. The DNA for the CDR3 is TGTGCCAGCAGCGTAGATGGTAGCGGGACCGCCAATGAGCAGTTCTTC. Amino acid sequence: CASSVDGSGTANEQFF.

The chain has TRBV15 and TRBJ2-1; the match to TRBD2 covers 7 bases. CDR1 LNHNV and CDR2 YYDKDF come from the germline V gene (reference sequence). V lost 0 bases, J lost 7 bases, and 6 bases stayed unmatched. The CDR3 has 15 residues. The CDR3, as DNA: TGTGCCACCAGCAGAGATCGAGGACTAGGGAATGAGCAGTTCTTC. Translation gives CATSRDRGLGNEQFF.

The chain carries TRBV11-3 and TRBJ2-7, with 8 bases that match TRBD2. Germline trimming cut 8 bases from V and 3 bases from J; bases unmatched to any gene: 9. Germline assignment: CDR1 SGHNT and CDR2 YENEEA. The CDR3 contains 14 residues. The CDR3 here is CASRIGRGFYEQYV. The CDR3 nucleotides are TGTGCCAGCCGTATCGGGAGGGGATTCTACGAGCAGTACGTC.

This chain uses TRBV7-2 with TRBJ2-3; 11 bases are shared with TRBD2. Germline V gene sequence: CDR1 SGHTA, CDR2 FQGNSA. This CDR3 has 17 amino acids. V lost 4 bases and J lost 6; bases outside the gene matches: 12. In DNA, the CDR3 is TGTGCCAGCAGCTCGTCCCTACTAGCGGGGGTGGTGGATACGCAGTATTTT. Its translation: CASSSSLLAGVVDTQYF.

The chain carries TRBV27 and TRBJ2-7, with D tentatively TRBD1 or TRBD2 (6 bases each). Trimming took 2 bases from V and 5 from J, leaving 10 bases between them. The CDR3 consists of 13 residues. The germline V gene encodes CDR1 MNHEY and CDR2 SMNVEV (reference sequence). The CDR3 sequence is CASSLKGGDEQYF. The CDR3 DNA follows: TGTGCCAGCAGTTTAAAGGGGGGCGACGAGCAGTACTTC.

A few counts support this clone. The chain's CDR3 is CASSTTQINTEAFF. As DNA, the CDR3 is TGTGCCAGCAGCACAACTCAGATAAACACTGAAGCTTTCTTT. The chain has TRBV9 and TRBJ1-1, with D hard to call. Between the trimmed V and J ends, which lost 4 bases and 2 bases, there was a span of 12 bases. The CDR3 length is 14 residues. Germline V gives CDR1 SGDLS, CDR2 YYNGEE.

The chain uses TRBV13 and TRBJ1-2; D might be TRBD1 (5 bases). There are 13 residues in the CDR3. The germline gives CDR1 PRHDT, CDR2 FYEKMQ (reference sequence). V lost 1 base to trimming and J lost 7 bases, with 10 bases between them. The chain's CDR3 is CASSLAGSGGYTF. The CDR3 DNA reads TGTGCCAGCAGCTTAGCAGGGTCTGGTGGCTACACCTTC.

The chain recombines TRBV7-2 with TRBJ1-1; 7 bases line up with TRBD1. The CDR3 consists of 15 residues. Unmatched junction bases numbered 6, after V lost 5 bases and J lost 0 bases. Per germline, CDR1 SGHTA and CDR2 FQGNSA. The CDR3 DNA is TGTGCCAGCAGCCTTCAGGGGGGTATGAACACTGAAGCTTTCTTT. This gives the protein CASSLQGGMNTEAFF.

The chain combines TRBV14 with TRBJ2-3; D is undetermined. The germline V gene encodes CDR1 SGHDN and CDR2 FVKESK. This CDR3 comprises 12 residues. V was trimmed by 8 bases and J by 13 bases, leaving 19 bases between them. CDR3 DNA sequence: TGTGCCAGCGCCCGAGTGGCTAGTAAAAAGTATTTT. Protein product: CASARVASKKYF. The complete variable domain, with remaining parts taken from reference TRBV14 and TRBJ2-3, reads EAGVTQFPSHSVIEKGQTVTLRCDPISGHDNLYWYRRVMGKEIKFLLHFVKESKQDESGMPNNRFLAERTGGTYSTLKVQPAELEDSGVYFCASARVASKKYFGPGTRLTVL.

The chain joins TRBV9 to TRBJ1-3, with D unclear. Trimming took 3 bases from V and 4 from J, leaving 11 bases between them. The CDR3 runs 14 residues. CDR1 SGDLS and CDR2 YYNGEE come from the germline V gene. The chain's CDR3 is CASSDRVEGNTIYF. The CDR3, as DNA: TGTGCCAGCAGCGATCGGGTTGAAGGAAACACCATATATTTT.

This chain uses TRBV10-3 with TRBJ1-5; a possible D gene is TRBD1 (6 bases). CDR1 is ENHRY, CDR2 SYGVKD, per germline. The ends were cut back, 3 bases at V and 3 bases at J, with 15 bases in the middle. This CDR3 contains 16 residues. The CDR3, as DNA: TGTGCCATCAGTGAACGGGGGGCAAACCTCAATCAGCCCCAGCATTTT. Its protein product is CAISERGANLNQPQHF.

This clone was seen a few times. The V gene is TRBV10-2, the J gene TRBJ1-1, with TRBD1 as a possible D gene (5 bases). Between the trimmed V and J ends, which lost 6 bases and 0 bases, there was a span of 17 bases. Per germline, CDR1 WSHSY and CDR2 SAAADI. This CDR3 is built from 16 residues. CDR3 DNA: TGCGCCAGCAGGCCGGGTCTAGGGGAGATGAACACTGAAGCTTTCTTT. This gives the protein CASRPGLGEMNTEAFF.

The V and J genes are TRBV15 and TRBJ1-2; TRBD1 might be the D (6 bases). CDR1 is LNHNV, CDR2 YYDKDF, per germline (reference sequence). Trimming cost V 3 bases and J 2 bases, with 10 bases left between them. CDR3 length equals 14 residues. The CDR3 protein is CATSSRGPNYGYTF. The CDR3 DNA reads TGTGCCACCAGCAGCCGGGGGCCCAACTATGGCTACACCTTC.

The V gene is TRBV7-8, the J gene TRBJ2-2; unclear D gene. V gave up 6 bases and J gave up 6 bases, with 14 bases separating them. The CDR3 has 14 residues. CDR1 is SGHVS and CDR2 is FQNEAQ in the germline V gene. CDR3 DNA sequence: TGTGCCAGCAGACCACGGCATTTCCCCGGGGAGCTGTTTTTT. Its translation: CASRPRHFPGELFF.

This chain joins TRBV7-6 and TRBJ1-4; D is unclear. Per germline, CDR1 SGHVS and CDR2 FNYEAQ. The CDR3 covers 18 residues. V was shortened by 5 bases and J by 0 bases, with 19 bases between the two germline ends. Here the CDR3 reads CASSRGVADHPTNEKLFF. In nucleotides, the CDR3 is TGTGCCAGCAGCCGGGGAGTAGCAGACCACCCAACTAATGAAAAACTGTTTTTT.

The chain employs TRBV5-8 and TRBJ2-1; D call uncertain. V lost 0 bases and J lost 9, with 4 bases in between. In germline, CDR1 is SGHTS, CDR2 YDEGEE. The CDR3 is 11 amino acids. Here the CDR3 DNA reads TGTGCCAGCAGCTTGGTTCCTGAGCAGTTCTTC. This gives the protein CASSLVPEQFF.

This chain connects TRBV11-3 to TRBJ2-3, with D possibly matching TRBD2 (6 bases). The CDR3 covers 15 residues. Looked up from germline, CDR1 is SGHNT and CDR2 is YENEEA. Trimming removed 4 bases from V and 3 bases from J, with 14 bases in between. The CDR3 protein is CASSSGTQPTDTQYF. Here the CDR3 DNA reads TGTGCCAGCAGCTCCGGGACTCAACCAACAGATACGCAGTATTTT.

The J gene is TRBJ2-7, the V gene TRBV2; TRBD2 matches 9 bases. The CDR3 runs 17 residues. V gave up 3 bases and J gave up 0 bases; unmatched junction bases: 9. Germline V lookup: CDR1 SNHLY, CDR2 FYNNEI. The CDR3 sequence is CASSDPSGSGSSYEQYF. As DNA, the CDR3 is TGTGCCAGCAGTGATCCCTCTGGTAGCGGGAGCTCCTACGAGCAGTACTTC. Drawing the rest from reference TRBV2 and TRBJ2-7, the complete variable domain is EPEVTQTPSHQVTQMGQEVILRCVPISNHLYFYWYRQILGQKVEFLVSFYNNEISEKSEIFDDQFSVERPDGSNFTLKIRSTKLEDSAMYFCASSDPSGSGSSYEQYFGPGTRLTVT.

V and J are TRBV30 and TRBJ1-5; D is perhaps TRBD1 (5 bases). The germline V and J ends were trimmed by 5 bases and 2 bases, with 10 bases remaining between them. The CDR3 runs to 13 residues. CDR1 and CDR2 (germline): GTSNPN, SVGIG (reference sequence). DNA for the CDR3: TGTGCCTGGGCCGGAGGGGGCAATCAGCCCCAGCATTTT. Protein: CAWAGGGNQPQHF.

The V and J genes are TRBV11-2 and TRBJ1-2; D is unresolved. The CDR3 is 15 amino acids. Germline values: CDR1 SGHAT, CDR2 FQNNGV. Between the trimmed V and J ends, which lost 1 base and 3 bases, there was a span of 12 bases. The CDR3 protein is CASSLGALSYYGYTF. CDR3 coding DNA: TGTGCCAGCAGCTTAGGAGCTCTCTCCTACTATGGCTACACCTTC. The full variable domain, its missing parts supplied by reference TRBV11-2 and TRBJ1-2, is EAGVAQSPRYKIIEKRQSVAFWCNPISGHATLYWYQQILGQGPKLLIQFQNNGVVDDSQLPKDRFSAERLKGVDSTLKIQPAKLEDSAVYLCASSLGALSYYGYTFGSGTRLTVV.

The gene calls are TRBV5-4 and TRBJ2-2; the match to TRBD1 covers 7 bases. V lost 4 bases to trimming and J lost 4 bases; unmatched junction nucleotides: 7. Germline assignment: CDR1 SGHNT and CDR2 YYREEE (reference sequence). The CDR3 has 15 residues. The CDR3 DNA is TGTGCCAGCAGCGCCAGGGGGACAGTCACCGGGGAGCTGTTTTTT. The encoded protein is CASSARGTVTGELFF.